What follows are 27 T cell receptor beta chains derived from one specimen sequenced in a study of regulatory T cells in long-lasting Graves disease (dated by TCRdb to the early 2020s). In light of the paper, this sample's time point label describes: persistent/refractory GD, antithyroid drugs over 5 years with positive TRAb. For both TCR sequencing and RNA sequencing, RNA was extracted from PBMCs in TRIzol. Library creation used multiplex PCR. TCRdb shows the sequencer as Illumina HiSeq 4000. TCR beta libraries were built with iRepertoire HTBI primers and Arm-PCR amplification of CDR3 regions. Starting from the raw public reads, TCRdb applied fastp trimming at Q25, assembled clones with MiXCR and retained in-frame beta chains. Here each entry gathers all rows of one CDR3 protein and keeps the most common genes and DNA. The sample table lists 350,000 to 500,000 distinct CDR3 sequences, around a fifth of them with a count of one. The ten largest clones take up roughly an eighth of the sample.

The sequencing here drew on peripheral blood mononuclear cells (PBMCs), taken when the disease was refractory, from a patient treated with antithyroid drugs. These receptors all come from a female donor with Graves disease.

The CDR3 loop is CAWSVFAQRWGQGAYEQYF. In nucleotides, the CDR3 is TGTGCCTGGAGTGTATTCGCCCAGCGATGGGGACAGGGGGCCTACGAGCAGTACTTC. The rearrangement links TRBV30 to TRBJ2-7; 11 bases are shared with TRBD1. The CDR3 is 19 residues long. With 0 bases clipped from V and 2 bases from J, the junction kept 15 bases outside the gene matches. Germline V CDR1 and CDR2: GTSNPN, SVGIG (reference sequence).

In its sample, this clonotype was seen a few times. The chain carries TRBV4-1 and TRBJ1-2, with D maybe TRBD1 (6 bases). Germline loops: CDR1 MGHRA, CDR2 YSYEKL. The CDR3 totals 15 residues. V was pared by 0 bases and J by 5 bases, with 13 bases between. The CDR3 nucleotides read TGCGCCAGCAGCCAAGATCCGACAGGCGAGTATGGCTACACCTTC. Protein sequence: CASSQDPTGEYGYTF.

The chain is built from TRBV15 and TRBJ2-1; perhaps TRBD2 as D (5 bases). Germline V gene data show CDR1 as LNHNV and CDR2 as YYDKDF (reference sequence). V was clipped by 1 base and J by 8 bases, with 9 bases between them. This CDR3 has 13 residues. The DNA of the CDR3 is TGTGCCACCAGCAGAGGCGGGCCGTATGAGCAGTTCTTC. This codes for CATSRGGPYEQFF.

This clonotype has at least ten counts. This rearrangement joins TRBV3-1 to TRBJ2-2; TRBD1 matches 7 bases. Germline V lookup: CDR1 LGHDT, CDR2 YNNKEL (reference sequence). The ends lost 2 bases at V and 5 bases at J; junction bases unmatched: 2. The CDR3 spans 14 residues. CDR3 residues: CASSQTGVTGELFF. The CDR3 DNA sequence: TGTGCCAGCAGCCAAACAGGGGTAACCGGGGAGCTGTTTTTT.

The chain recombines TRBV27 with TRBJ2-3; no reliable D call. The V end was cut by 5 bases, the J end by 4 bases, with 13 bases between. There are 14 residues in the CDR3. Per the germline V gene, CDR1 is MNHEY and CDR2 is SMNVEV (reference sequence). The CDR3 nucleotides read TGTGCCAGCAGTCCCACAAATCAGCCAGATACGCAGTATTTT. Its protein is CASSPTNQPDTQYF.

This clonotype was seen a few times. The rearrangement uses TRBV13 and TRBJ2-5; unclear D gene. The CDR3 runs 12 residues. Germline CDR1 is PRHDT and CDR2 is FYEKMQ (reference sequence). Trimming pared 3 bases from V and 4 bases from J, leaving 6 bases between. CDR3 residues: CASSFRRETQYF. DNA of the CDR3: TGTGCCAGCAGCTTCAGGCGAGAGACCCAGTACTTC.

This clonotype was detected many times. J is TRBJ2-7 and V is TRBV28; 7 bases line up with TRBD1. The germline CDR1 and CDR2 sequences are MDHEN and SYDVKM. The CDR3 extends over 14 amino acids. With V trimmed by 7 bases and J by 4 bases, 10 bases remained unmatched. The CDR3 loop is CASTTPGRGYEQYF. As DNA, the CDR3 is TGTGCCAGCACCACACCCGGCAGGGGGTACGAGCAGTACTTC. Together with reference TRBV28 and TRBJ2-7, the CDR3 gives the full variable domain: DVKVTQSSRYLVKRTGEKVFLECVQDMDHENMFWYRQDPGLGLRLIYFSYDVKMKEKGDIPEGYSVSREKKERFSLILESASTNQTSMYLCASTTPGRGYEQYFGPGTRLTVT.

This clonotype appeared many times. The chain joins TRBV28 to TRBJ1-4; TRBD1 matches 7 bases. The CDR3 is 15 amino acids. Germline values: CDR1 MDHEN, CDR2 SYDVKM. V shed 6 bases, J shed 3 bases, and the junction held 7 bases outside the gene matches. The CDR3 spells CASRKRQGANEKLFF. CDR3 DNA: TGTGCCAGCAGGAAGCGACAGGGCGCTAATGAAAAACTGTTTTTT.

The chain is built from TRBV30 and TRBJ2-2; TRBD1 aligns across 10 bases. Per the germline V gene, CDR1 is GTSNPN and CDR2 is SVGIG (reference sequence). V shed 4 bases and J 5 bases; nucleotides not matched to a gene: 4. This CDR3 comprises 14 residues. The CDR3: CAWTAGQGTGELFF. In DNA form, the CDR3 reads TGTGCCTGGACGGCGGGACAGGGGACCGGGGAGCTGTTTTTT.

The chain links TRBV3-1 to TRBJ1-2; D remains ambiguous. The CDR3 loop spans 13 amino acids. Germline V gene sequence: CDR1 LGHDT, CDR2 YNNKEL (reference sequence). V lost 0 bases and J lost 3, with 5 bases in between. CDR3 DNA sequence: TGTGCCAGCAGCCAAGAGTTTGACTATGGCTACACCTTC. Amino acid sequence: CASSQEFDYGYTF.

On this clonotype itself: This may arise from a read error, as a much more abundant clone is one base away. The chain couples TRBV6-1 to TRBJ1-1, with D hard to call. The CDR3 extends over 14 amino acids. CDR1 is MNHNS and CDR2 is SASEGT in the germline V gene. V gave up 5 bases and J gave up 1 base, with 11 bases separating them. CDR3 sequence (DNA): TGTGCCAGCAGTCTTGAACGGCAGAACACTGAAGCTTTCTTT. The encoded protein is CASSLERQNTEAFF.

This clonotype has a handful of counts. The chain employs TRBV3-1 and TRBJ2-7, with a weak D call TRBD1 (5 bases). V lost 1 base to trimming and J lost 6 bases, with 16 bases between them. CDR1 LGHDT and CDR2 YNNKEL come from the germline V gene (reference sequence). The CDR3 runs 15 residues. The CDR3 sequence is CASSQAPVTGGEQYF. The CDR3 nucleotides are TGTGCCAGCAGCCAAGCCCCAGTTACAGGTGGCGAGCAGTACTTC.

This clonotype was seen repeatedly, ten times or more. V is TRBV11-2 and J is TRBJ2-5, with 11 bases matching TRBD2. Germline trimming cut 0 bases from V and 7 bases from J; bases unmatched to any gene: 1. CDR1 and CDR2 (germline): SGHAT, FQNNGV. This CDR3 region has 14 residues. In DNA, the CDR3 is TGTGCCAGCAGCTTAGATACTAGCGGGGGGACCCAGTACTTC. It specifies CASSLDTSGGTQYF.

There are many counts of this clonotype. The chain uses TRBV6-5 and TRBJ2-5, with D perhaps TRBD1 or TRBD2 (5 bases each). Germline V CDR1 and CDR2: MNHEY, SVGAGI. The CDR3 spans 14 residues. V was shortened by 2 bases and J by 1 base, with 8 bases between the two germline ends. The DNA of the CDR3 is TGTGCCAGCAGTTACCGGGACCTCCAAGAGACCCAGTACTTC. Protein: CASSYRDLQETQYF.

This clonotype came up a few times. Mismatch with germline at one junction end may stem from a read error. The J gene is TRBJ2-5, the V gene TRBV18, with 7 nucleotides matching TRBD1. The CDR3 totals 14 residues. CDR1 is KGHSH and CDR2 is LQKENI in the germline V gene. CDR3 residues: CASSPPRGLETQHF. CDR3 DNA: TGTGCCAGCTCACCACCCAGGGGGTTGGAGACCCAGCACTTC. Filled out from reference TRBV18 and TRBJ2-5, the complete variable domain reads NAGVMQNPRHLVRRRGQEARLRCSPMKGHSHVYWYRQLPEEGLKFMVYLQKENIIDESGMPKERFSAEFPKEGPSILRIQQVVRGDSAAYFCASSPPRGLETQHFGPGTRLLVL.

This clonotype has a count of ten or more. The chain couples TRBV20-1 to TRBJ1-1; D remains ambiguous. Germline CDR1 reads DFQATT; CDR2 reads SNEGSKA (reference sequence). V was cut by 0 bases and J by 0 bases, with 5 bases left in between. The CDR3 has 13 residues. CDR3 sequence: CSARDRLNTEAFF. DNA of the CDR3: TGCAGTGCTAGAGACAGGTTGAACACTGAAGCTTTCTTT.

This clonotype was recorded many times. CDR3 loop: CASSSPETQYF. CDR3 DNA sequence: TGTGCCAGCAGCTCACCGGAGACCCAGTACTTC. The chain has TRBV11-2 and TRBJ2-5, with no clear D. The CDR3 spans 11 residues. V was shortened by 4 bases and J by 5 bases, with 5 bases between the two germline ends. Germline CDR1 is SGHAT and CDR2 is FQNNGV.

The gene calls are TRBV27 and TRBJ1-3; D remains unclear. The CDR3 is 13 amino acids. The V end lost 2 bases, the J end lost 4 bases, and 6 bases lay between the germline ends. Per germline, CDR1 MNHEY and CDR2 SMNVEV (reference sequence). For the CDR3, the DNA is TGTGCCAGCAGTTTAAACAGCGGAAACACCATATATTTT. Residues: CASSLNSGNTIYF.

CDR3 DNA sequence: TGTGCCTGGGCGAGACGACAGAGCTCTGGAAACACCATATATTTT. This translates into CAWARRQSSGNTIYF. This chain connects TRBV30 to TRBJ1-3; D is perhaps TRBD1 (5 bases). CDR1 GTSNPN and CDR2 SVGIG come from the germline V gene (reference sequence). This CDR3 has 15 residues. The ends were cut back, 5 bases at V and 0 bases at J, with 14 bases in the middle.

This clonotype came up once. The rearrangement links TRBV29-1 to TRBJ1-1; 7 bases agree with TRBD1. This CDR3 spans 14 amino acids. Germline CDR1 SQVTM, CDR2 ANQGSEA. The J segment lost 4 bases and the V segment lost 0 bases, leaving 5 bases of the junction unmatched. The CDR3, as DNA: TGCAGCGTTGAAGAAGGAGCAGGGGGCACTGAAGCTTTCTTT. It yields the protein CSVEEGAGGTEAFF.

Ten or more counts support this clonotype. The CDR3 sequence: CASSKTSAYEQYF. The CDR3 coding sequence is TGTGCCAGCAGTAAGACTAGCGCGTACGAGCAGTACTTC. The V and J genes are TRBV6-1 and TRBJ2-7; 8 positions agree with TRBD2. Germline V lookup: CDR1 MNHNS, CDR2 SASEGT. This CDR3 region has 13 residues. After removal of 5 bases from V and 4 bases from J, the junction contained 4 bases not matched to a gene.

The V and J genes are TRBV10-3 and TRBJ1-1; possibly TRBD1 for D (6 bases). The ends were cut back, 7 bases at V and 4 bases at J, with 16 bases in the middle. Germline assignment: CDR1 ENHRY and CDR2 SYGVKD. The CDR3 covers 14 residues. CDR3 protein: CAIKNQGIGTEAFF. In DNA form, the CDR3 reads TGTGCCATCAAGAATCAGGGGATCGGCACTGAAGCTTTCTTT.

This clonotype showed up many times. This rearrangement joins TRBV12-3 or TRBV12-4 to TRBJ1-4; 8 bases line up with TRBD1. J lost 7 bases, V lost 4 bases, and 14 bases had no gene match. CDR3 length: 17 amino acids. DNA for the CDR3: TGTGCCAGCAGTTCGACAGGGGCCGTCGCGATCGGTGAAAAACTGTTTTTT. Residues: CASSSTGAVAIGEKLFF.

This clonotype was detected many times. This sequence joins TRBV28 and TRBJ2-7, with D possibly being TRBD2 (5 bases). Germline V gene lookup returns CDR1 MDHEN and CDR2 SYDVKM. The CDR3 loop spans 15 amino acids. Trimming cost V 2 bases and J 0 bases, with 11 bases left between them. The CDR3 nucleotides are TGTGCCAGCAGTTTACGAGCGGTAGGCTCCTACGAGCAGTACTTC. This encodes CASSLRAVGSYEQYF.

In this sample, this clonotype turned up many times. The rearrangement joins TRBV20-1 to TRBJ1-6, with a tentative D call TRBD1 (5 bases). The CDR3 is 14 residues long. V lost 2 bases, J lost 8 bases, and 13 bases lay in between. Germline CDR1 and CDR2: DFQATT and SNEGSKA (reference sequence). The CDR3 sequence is CSARLPRQHSPLHF. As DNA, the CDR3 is TGCAGTGCTAGACTTCCGAGACAGCATTCACCCCTCCACTTT.

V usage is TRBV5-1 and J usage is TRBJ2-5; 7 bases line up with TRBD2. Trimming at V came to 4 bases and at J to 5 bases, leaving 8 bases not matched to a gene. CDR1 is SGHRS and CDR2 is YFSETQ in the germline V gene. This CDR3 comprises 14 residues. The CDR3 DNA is TGCGCCAGCAGCAAAACCGGGACTATGGAGACCCAGTACTTC. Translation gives CASSKTGTMETQYF.

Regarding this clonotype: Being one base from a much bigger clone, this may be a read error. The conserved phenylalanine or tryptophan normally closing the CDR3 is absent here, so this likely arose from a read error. Written as DNA, the CDR3 is TGCAGTGCTAGGACAGCTCCGGAGACCCAGTACCTC. Its translation: CSARTAPETQYL. This chain links TRBV20-1 with TRBJ2-5, with a weak D call TRBD1 (5 bases). Germline assignment: CDR1 DFQATT and CDR2 SNEGSKA (reference sequence). The CDR3 totals 12 residues. The V and J ends lost 3 bases and 5 bases respectively, with 10 bases between them.